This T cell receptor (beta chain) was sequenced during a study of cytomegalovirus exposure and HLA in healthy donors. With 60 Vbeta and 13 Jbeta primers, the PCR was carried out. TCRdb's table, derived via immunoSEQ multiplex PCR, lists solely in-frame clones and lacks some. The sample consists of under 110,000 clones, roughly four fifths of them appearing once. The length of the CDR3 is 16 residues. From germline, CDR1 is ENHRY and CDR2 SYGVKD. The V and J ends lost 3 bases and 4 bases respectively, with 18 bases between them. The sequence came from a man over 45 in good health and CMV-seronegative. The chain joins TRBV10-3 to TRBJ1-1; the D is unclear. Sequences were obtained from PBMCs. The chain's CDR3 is CAISDPVGGGSTEAFF. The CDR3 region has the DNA TGTGCCATCAGTGATCCGGTAGGTGGAGGTTCCACTGAAGCTTTCTTT.